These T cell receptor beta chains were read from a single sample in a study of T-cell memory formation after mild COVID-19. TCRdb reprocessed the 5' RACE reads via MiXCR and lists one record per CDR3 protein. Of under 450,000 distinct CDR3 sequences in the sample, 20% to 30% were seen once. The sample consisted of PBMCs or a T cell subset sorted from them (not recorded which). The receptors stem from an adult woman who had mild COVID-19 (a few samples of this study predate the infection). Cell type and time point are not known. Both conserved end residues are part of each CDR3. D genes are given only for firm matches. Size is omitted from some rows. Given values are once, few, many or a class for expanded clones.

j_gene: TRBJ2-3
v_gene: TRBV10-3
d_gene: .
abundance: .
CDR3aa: CAISEGGTQYF
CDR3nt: TGTGCCATCAGTGAGGGGGGTACGCAGTATTTT

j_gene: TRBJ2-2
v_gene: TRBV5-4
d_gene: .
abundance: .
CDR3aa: CASSLGTPEDKGELFF
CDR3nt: TGTGCCAGCAGCTTGGGGACCCCGGAGGACAAGGGGGAGCTGTTTTTT

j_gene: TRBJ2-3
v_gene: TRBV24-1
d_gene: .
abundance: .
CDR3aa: CATSVGGTTDTQYF
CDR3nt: TGTGCCACCAGTGTCGGAGGAACCACAGATACGCAGTATTTT

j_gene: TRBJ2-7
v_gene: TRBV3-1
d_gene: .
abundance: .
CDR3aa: CASSQRPHYEQYF
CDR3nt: TGTGCCAGCAGCCAACGGCCGCACTACGAGCAGTACTTC

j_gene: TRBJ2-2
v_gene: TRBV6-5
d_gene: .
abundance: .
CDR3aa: CASSPGVGNTGELFF
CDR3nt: TGTGCCAGCAGCCCGGGTGTAGGGAACACCGGGGAGCTGTTTTTT

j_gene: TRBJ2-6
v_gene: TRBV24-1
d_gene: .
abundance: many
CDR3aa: CATEGQSSSGANVLTF
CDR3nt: TGTGCCACGGAGGGACAGTCGAGCTCTGGGGCCAACGTCCTGACTTTC

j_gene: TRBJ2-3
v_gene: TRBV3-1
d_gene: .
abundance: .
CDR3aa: CASSTDSGADTQYF
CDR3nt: TGTGCCAGCAGCACAGATTCGGGCGCAGATACGCAGTATTTT

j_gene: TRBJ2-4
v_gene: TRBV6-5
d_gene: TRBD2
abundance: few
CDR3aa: CASSSGRGAKNIQYF
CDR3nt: TGTGCCAGCAGTTCAGGGAGGGGAGCCAAAAACATTCAGTACTTC

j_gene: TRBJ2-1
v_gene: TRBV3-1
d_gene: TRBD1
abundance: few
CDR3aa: CASSPLTGGPLNEQFF
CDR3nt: TGTGCCAGCAGCCCACTAACAGGGGGCCCCCTCAATGAGCAGTTCTTC

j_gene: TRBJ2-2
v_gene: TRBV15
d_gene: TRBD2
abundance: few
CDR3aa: CATSRVPRTSGGEVRTGELFF
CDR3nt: TGTGCCACCAGCAGAGTTCCCAGGACTAGCGGGGGGGAAGTCCGGACCGGGGAGCTGTTTTTT

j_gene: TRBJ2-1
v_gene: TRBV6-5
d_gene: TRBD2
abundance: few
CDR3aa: CASRAQLLAGGGNEQFF
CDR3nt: TGTGCCAGCAGGGCCCAACTGTTAGCGGGGGGAGGGAATGAGCAGTTCTTC

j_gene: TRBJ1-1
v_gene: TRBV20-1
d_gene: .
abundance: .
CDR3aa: CSAPVGGFNTEAFF
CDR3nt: TGCAGTGCCCCTGTGGGGGGCTTCAACACTGAAGCTTTCTTT

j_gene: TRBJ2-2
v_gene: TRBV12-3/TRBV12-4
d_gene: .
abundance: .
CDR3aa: CASSSDTGPGELFF
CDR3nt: TGTGCCAGCAGTTCGGATACGGGGCCCGGGGAGCTGTTTTTT